This TCR beta chain comes out of a study of Ad26.COV2.S vaccination and SARS-CoV-2 variants. Study-level background: In the study, Ad26.COV2.S was injected intramuscularly once, or twice 56 days apart.

The repertoire was sequenced with immunoSEQ multiplex PCR; TCRdb's copy has only in-frame clones and lacks some. The top ten clones hold approximately 5% of a sample with around 300,000 clones, 90% of them seen once. The V and J ends lost 4 bases and 8 bases, in that order; junction bases with no gene match: 4. Germline values: CDR1 SEHNR, CDR2 FQNEAQ (reference sequence). The CDR3 totals 12 residues. Treatment described: approximately 18 received Ad26.COV2.S at low or high dose, single or two shots; about 5 received placebo; per-sample allocation not given. Sampling was done on day 63 after the first vaccine or placebo injection. Participants' vaccine, an Ad26 vector, delivered Wuhan-strain SARS-CoV-2 spike.

V gene TRBV7-9 combines with J gene TRBJ1-1; TRBD1 matches at 7 bases. This clonotype was obtained from a person aged 18-60 years who received the Ad26.COV2.S COVID-19 vaccine or a placebo. Material: peripheral blood, obtained in a trial of Ad26.COV2.S vaccine versus placebo. In DNA form, the CDR3 reads TGTGCCAGCAGCTCGTCGGACAGGGAAGCTTTCTTT. Protein: CASSSSDREAFF.